The T cell receptor beta chain described here comes from a study of blood T cells in healthy people across ages. Then a second PCR, running roughly 7 to 11 cycles, was carried out with a sample-barcoded 5' primer and a J-beta primer mix. TCRdb re-analysed the 5' RACE reads in MiXCR, keeping a single row per CDR3 protein. The sample consists of some 1.5 million distinct CDR3 sequences, 28% of them appearing once. The CDR3 extends over 12 amino acids. Losses at the gene ends were 5 bases for V and 5 bases for J; bases not matched to a gene: 2. Many counts were recorded for this clonotype. Sequenced material: blood. This clonotype was obtained from a woman aged 25 to 39 in good health. This chain uses TRBV12-3 or TRBV12-4 with TRBJ2-5, with 7 bases that match TRBD1. In DNA form, the CDR3 reads TGTGCCAGCAGTATACAGGGGGAGACCCAGTACTTC. It codes for CASSIQGETQYF.